Below, 21 T cell receptor beta chains from the same sample are listed, as sequenced in a study of blood T cell repertoires in COVID-19 (dated by TCRdb to the early 2020s). Library preparation used the immunoSEQ multiplex PCR assay. As stored in TCRdb, this immuneACCESS dataset retains in-frame rearrangements with V and J assigned. A fraction of the clones does not appear; measured against another copy, unresolved V genes explain less than half of the discrepancy, and the remainder lacks a known reason. The sample table lists roughly 59,000 clones, about four fifths of them with a count of one. The top ten constitute approximately 3.5% of the sample. Sequenced sample: peripheral blood. The receptor set was obtained from a woman aged 80 or older with acute or convalescent COVID-19.

The rearrangement links TRBV13 to TRBJ1-2; no clear D. This CDR3 has 15 residues. The germline V and J ends were trimmed by 2 bases and 2 bases, with 12 bases remaining between them. CDR1 and CDR2 from the germline V gene are PRHDT and FYEKMQ (reference sequence). CDR3 sequence (DNA): TGTGCCAGCAGCTTAAGGAGACTCCAAAACTATGGCTACACCTTC. Translated, it gives CASSLRRLQNYGYTF.

The chain joins TRBV7-2 to TRBJ1-5; D not certain. V was shortened by 5 bases and J by 0 bases, with 11 bases between the two germline ends. The CDR3 spans 15 residues. Germline V CDR1 and CDR2: SGHTA, FQGNSA. The CDR3 region has the DNA TGTGCCAGCAGCCGCGGACTCAATAGCAATCAGCCCCAGCATTTT. This sequence encodes CASSRGLNSNQPQHF.

This clone was seen just once. V and J are TRBV19 and TRBJ1-1; 7 bases line up with TRBD1. The CDR3 sequence is 15 residues long. In germline, CDR1 is LNHDA, CDR2 SQIVND (reference sequence). The junction had 4 bases not matched to a gene; V was cut back by 2 bases and J by 1 base. CDR3 bases: TGTGCCAGTAGTATAACAGGGGTGGAGAACACTGAAGCTTTCTTT. Residues: CASSITGVENTEAFF.

This chain uses TRBV28 with TRBJ1-4; 7 positions match TRBD1. Germline V gene lookup returns CDR1 MDHEN and CDR2 SYDVKM. The CDR3 runs to 12 residues. CDR3 in amino acids: CVARDSGGKLFF. For the CDR3, the DNA is TGTGTCGCCCGGGACAGTGGAGGAAAACTGTTTTTT.

The rearrangement joins TRBV27 to TRBJ2-2; a possible D gene is TRBD2 (6 bases). Germline lookup yields CDR1 MNHEY and CDR2 SMNVEV (reference sequence). The CDR3 extends over 17 amino acids. Deletions cut 4 bases from V and 2 bases from J, with 17 bases between. The CDR3 spells CASSSIGLAYNTGELFF. The DNA for the CDR3 is TGTGCCAGCAGTTCGATCGGGCTAGCGTACAACACCGGGGAGCTGTTTTTT.

The V and J genes are TRBV5-5 and TRBJ1-1, with 8 bases aligning to TRBD1. Germline V gives CDR1 SGHKS, CDR2 YYEKEE (reference sequence). CDR3 size: 14 residues. The ends lost 2 bases at V and 1 base at J; junction bases unmatched: 1. The CDR3 loop is CASSLTGGNTEAFF. The CDR3 DNA follows: TGTGCCAGCAGCTTAACAGGGGGGAACACTGAAGCTTTCTTT.

The rearrangement joins TRBV28 to TRBJ2-7; D gene uncertain. V shed 3 bases and J shed 3 bases, with 12 bases lying between them. The CDR3 length is 14 residues. The germline V gene encodes CDR1 MDHEN and CDR2 SYDVKM. As DNA, the CDR3 is TGTGCCAGCAGTTTCAACCAGCGAAGCTACGAGCAGTACTTC. Residues: CASSFNQRSYEQYF. The full variable domain, its missing parts supplied by reference TRBV28 and TRBJ2-7, is DVKVTQSSRYLVKRTGEKVFLECVQDMDHENMFWYRQDPGLGLRLIYFSYDVKMKEKGDIPEGYSVSREKKERFSLILESASTNQTSMYLCASSFNQRSYEQYFGPGTRLTVT.

V gene TRBV10-2 combines with J gene TRBJ2-5; D may be TRBD2 (5 bases). The CDR3 covers 17 residues. Between the trimmed V and J ends, which lost 1 base and 5 bases, there was a span of 20 bases. The V gene's germline CDR1 is WSHSY and CDR2 SAAADI. The CDR3 here is CASSEFPPRAGRETQYF. As DNA, the CDR3 is TGCGCCAGCAGTGAGTTTCCCCCGCGGGCAGGTCGGGAGACCCAGTACTTC.

V is TRBV3-1 (or the pseudogene TRBV3-2) and J is TRBJ1-2, with D possibly TRBD1 on 5 matching bases. Trimming stripped 4 bases from V and 1 base from J, with 16 bases between. Germline V gives CDR1 LGHDT, CDR2 YNNKEL (reference sequence). CDR3 length: 16 amino acids. The DNA for the CDR3 is TGTGCCAGCAGCCGCAACTCGGGGGGTCATAACTATGGCTACACCTTC. This sequence encodes CASSRNSGGHNYGYTF.

The rearrangement joins TRBV7-2 to TRBJ2-7; 7 bases align to TRBD2. The CDR3 has 17 amino acids. Germline V gene sequence: CDR1 SGHTA, CDR2 FQGNSA. V lost 5 bases to trimming and J lost 3 bases; unmatched junction nucleotides: 16. Here the CDR3 reads CASSPEPPLAEFYEQYF. The CDR3 DNA reads as TGTGCCAGCAGCCCCGAGCCCCCGCTAGCGGAATTCTACGAGCAGTACTTC.

The J gene is TRBJ2-2, the V gene TRBV4-3; 11 bases are shared with TRBD2. V gave up 0 bases and J gave up 0 bases; unmatched junction bases: 3. The CDR3 has 18 amino acids. Germline V gene lookup returns CDR1 LGHNA and CDR2 YSLEER. The CDR3 nucleotides are TGCGCCAGCAGCCAAGAACTAGCGGGGGCAGCGAACACCGGGGAGCTGTTTTTT. It is translated as CASSQELAGAANTGELFF.

This clone was observed a single time. J is TRBJ1-1 and V is TRBV19, with D maybe TRBD1 (6 bases). The CDR3 totals 15 residues. Germline V gene data show CDR1 as LNHDA and CDR2 as SQIVND (reference sequence). Deletions cut 4 bases from V and 0 bases from J, with 12 bases between. DNA for the CDR3: TGTGCCAGTAGTAGGAGACAGGAGATGAACACTGAAGCTTTCTTT. This codes for CASSRRQEMNTEAFF.

V usage is TRBV7-9 and J usage is TRBJ2-1; 14 nucleotides line up with TRBD2. Trimming removed 4 bases from V and 9 bases from J; junction bases left unmatched: 8. CDR1 and CDR2 (germline): SEHNR, FQNEAQ (reference sequence). The CDR3 has 16 residues. The CDR3 DNA reads as TGTGCCAGCAGCTCCCCGGGACTAGCGGGGGTGGGTGAGCAGTTCTTC. It encodes CASSSPGLAGVGEQFF.

DNA for the CDR3: TGTGCCAGCAGCGACGCGGGCACAGATACGCAGTATTTT. Translated: CASSDAGTDTQYF. The chain combines TRBV6-5 with TRBJ2-3, with D uncertain. V dropped 6 bases and J dropped 1 base, with 8 bases sitting between them. This CDR3 is 13 amino acids long. The germline V gene encodes CDR1 MNHEY and CDR2 SVGAGI.

The chain carries TRBV5-1 and TRBJ2-5; 7 positions agree with TRBD1. V trimming: 5 bases; J trimming: 4 bases; junction bases outside the gene matches: 5. From germline, CDR1 is SGHRS and CDR2 YFSETQ. This CDR3 region has 13 residues. CDR3 in amino acids: CASSYDRAETQYF. The CDR3 DNA is TGCGCCAGCAGTTACGACAGGGCAGAGACCCAGTACTTC.

The chain recombines TRBV19 with TRBJ2-7; D not resolved. CDR1 is LNHDA, CDR2 SQIVND, per germline (reference sequence). CDR3 size: 14 residues. V dropped 3 bases and J dropped 1 base, with 10 bases sitting between them. For the CDR3, the DNA is TGTGCCAGTAGTATCTCCCTATCATCCTACGAGCAGTACTTC. This codes for CASSISLSSYEQYF.

This clone was counted between two and nine times. The chain joins TRBV13 to TRBJ2-7; 8 nucleotides match TRBD2. This CDR3 has 18 residues. J gave up 0 bases and V 0 bases, and 10 bases lay outside the gene matches. Germline assignment: CDR1 PRHDT and CDR2 FYEKMQ (reference sequence). The CDR3 here is CASSLGPTGTRSSYEQYF. The DNA of the CDR3 is TGTGCCAGCAGCTTAGGCCCCACCGGGACTAGAAGCTCCTACGAGCAGTACTTC.

The rearrangement joins TRBV27 to TRBJ1-1; no clear D. V was shortened by 5 bases and J by 4 bases, with 8 bases between the two germline ends. Germline V CDR1 and CDR2: MNHEY, SMNVEV (reference sequence). The CDR3 has 12 residues. The DNA for the CDR3 is TGTGCCAGCAGTAATCGGGGCACTGAAGCTTTCTTT. Its translation is CASSNRGTEAFF.

The chain joins TRBV18 to TRBJ2-7, with a possible D match to TRBD1 (6 bases). This CDR3 comprises 14 residues. The V gene's germline CDR1 is KGHSH and CDR2 LQKENI. Trimming removed 3 bases at V and 6 bases at J, with 15 bases between. The CDR3 DNA reads TGTGCCAGCTCACCGGGACAAATTGAAGGCGAGCAGTACTTC. Its protein product is CASSPGQIEGEQYF.

The chain links TRBV9 to TRBJ2-3; 7 nucleotides align to TRBD2. From germline, CDR1 is SGDLS and CDR2 YYNGEE. The CDR3 is 15 residues long. J lost 6 bases, V lost 0 bases, and 7 bases had no gene match. The CDR3 coding sequence is TGTGCCAGCAGCGTAGCTGAGCGGGGATCGGATACGCAGTATTTT. Its protein product is CASSVAERGSDTQYF.

This clone was counted a single time. The chain links TRBV27 to TRBJ1-1; tentatively, D is TRBD1 (6 bases). The CDR3 runs 15 residues. Germline CDR1 is MNHEY and CDR2 is SMNVEV (reference sequence). Trimming took 5 bases from V and 1 from J, leaving 14 bases between them. This chain's CDR3 is CASSAQGMENTEAFF. DNA of the CDR3: TGTGCCAGCAGTGCACAGGGTATGGAGAACACTGAAGCTTTCTTT.